This T cell receptor (beta chain) emerged from a study of blood T cell repertoires in COVID-19. Study overall: PBMCs, B-cell-depleted T cells, or T cells provided the cDNA or gDNA that made up the material.

TCRdb's table, derived via immunoSEQ multiplex PCR, lists solely in-frame clones and lacks some. The sample contains hundreds of thousands of clones, around nine tenths of which appear only once. V lost 5 bases to trimming and J lost 2 bases; unmatched junction nucleotides: 7. Germline CDR1 MDHEN, CDR2 SYDVKM. The CDR3 length is 15 residues. Patients of the Seattle cohort, enrolled during active infection, were followed longitudinally. The receptor comes from a woman in her 70s with COVID-19, enrolled during active disease. J is TRBJ1-2 and V is TRBV28, with 8 bases identical to TRBD1. Specimen: peripheral blood. CDR3 sequence: CASSLQDRVNYGYTF. The CDR3 DNA reads as TGTGCCAGCAGTCTCCAGGACAGGGTGAACTATGGCTACACCTTC.